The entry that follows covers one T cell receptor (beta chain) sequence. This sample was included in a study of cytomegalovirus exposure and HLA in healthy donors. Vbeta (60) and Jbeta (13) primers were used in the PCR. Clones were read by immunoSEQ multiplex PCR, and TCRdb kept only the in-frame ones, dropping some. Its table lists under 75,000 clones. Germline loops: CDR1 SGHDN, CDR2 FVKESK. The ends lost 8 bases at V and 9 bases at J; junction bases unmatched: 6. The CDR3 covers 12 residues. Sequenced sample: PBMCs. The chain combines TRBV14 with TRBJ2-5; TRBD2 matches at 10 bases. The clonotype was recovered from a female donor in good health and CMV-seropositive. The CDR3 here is CASSGLASSQYF. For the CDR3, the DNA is TGTGCCAGCTCGGGACTAGCGAGTTCCCAGTACTTC. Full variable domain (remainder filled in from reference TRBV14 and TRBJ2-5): EAGVTQFPSHSVIEKGQTVTLRCDPISGHDNLYWYRRVMGKEIKFLLHFVKESKQDESGMPNNRFLAERTGGTYSTLKVQPAELEDSGVYFCASSGLASSQYFGPGTRLLVL.